These 2 T cell receptor beta chains originate from one sample sequenced in a study of blood T cells in healthy people across ages. A second roughly 6 to 12 cycle PCR used barcoded and J-beta primers. TCRdb used MiXCR to reprocess the 5' RACE reads, holding one entry per CDR3 protein. This sample has roughly 2 million distinct CDR3 sequences, with roughly 52% found just once. Sequenced material: blood. The receptors shown here come from a woman aged 40 to 55 in good health.

This clonotype was seen a single time. J is TRBJ2-3 and V is TRBV5-1; TRBD1 or TRBD2 may be the D gene (5 bases each). The V gene's germline CDR1 is SGHRS and CDR2 YFSETQ. The V gene lost 5 bases and the J gene lost 2 bases, with 21 bases spanning the gap. CDR3 length equals 17 residues. This chain's CDR3 is CASRKRETDIDTDTQYF. CDR3 DNA: TGCGCCAGCAGGAAAAGGGAGACAGATATAGACACAGATACGCAGTATTTT. The variable domain in full, with the rest retrieved from reference TRBV5-1 and TRBJ2-3, is KAGVTQTPRYLIKTRGQQVTLSCSPISGHRSVSWYQQTPGQGLQFLFEYFSETQRNKGNFPGRFSGRQFSNSRSEMNVSTLELGDSALYLCASRKRETDIDTDTQYFGPGTRLTVL.

Only a few counts were recorded for this clonotype. This chain connects TRBV20-1 to TRBJ1-2, with 8 bases fitting TRBD1. CDR1 and CDR2 (germline): DFQATT, SNEGSKA (reference sequence). This CDR3 contains 12 residues. The ends lost 6 bases at V and 4 bases at J; junction bases unmatched: 4. CDR3 bases: TGCAGTGCGCCTGACAGGGGCTATGGCTACACCTTC. This translates into CSAPDRGYGYTF.